Following are 22 T cell receptor beta chains from one sample sequenced in a study of T-cell memory formation after mild COVID-19. TCRdb analysed the 5' RACE reads with MiXCR anew, one entry per CDR3 protein. The table lists around 510,000 distinct CDR3 sequences, 20% to 25% of them singletons. Input material: PBMCs or a T cell subset sorted from them (not recorded which). Source of these receptors: an adult woman who had mild COVID-19 (a few samples of this study predate the infection). Cell type and time point are not known.

This clonotype was counted only a few times. The chain links TRBV5-1 to TRBJ2-2; D is uncertain. CDR3 size: 17 residues. V was trimmed by 3 bases and J by 0 bases, leaving 15 bases between them. The germline V gene has CDR1 SGHRS and CDR2 YFSETQ. CDR3 loop: CASSSSVSRTNTGELFF. CDR3 sequence (DNA): TGCGCCAGCAGCTCCTCGGTATCTAGGACGAACACCGGGGAGCTGTTTTTT.

This clonotype was picked up a small number of times. Here the CDR3 reads CASSTGRGLSPLHF. Here the CDR3 DNA reads TGTGCCAGCAGCACTGGCAGGGGGCTCTCACCCCTCCACTTT. The chain has TRBV2 and TRBJ1-6; 8 bases agree with TRBD1. There are 14 residues in the CDR3. Unmatched junction bases numbered 8, after V lost 6 bases and J lost 10 bases. The germline CDR1 and CDR2 sequences are SNHLY and FYNNEI.

The chain uses TRBV4-3 and TRBJ2-3; 10 bases fit TRBD2. The germline V gene encodes CDR1 LGHNA and CDR2 YSLEER. This CDR3 spans 15 amino acids. The trim removed 1 base at V and 4 bases at J, leaving 2 bases unmatched. The CDR3 DNA reads as TGCGCCAGCAGCCAAGCTAGCGGGAGAGCAGATACGCAGTATTTT. Translation: CASSQASGRADTQYF.

The chain links TRBV6-5 to TRBJ1-5, with D tentatively TRBD1 (5 bases). Germline V gene lookup returns CDR1 MNHEY and CDR2 SVGAGI. The CDR3 loop spans 15 amino acids. V lost 5 bases and J 1 base, leaving 12 bases between the germline ends. CDR3 nucleotides: TGTGCCAGCAGTCGGGACGTCGGAAGCAATCAGCCCCAGCATTTT. This encodes CASSRDVGSNQPQHF.

The V and J genes are TRBV2 and TRBJ2-7; TRBD1 or TRBD2 may be the D gene (5 bases each). The CDR3 runs 15 residues. The ends were cut back, 7 bases at V and 0 bases at J, with 16 bases in the middle. The germline V gene encodes CDR1 SNHLY and CDR2 FYNNEI. The CDR3 sequence: CASTQGPLPSYEQYF. The DNA for the CDR3 is TGTGCCAGCACCCAGGGACCTCTCCCCTCCTACGAGCAGTACTTC.

This rearrangement joins TRBV3-1 to TRBJ2-1; tentatively, D is TRBD2 (5 bases). Trimming pared 1 base from V and 5 bases from J, leaving 15 bases between. The CDR3 runs to 16 residues. The V gene's germline CDR1 is LGHDT and CDR2 YNNKEL (reference sequence). CDR3 region: CASSQVLSGSHNEQFF. The CDR3 DNA follows: TGTGCCAGCAGCCAAGTCCTTTCGGGAAGCCACAATGAGCAGTTCTTC.

V is TRBV3-1 and J is TRBJ1-1; D is perhaps TRBD1 (5 bases). This CDR3 has 13 amino acids. The V end lost 7 bases, the J end lost 3 bases, and 12 bases lay between the germline ends. Germline V gene data show CDR1 as LGHDT and CDR2 as YNNKEL (reference sequence). This CDR3 reads CASNQGWDTEAFF. In DNA, the CDR3 is TGTGCCAGCAATCAGGGTTGGGACACTGAAGCTTTCTTT.

This clonotype has a count of ten or more. The V and J genes are TRBV7-2 and TRBJ1-1; maybe TRBD1 (5 bases). Germline V gene sequence: CDR1 SGHTA, CDR2 FQGNSA. The CDR3 is 17 residues long. V shed 1 base and J shed 1 base, with 16 bases lying between them. The CDR3 reads CASSLVASGPANTEAFF. For the CDR3, the DNA is TGTGCCAGCAGCTTAGTGGCGTCAGGGCCCGCGAACACTGAAGCTTTCTTT.

The chain joins TRBV6-6 to TRBJ1-5, with 10 bases fitting TRBD1. V gave up 8 bases and J gave up 2 bases; unmatched junction bases: 18. CDR1 MNHNY and CDR2 SVGAGI come from the germline V gene (reference sequence). The CDR3 is 19 residues long. Here the CDR3 reads CASPLIAGTGAEGNQPQHF. The DNA for the CDR3 is TGTGCCAGCCCCCTCATTGCTGGGACAGGGGCGGAAGGCAATCAGCCCCAGCATTTT.

This clonotype appeared many times. This chain links TRBV4-3 with TRBJ2-3; TRBD2 matches 7 bases. J was trimmed by 4 bases and V by 0 bases; bases with no gene match: 4. The CDR3 has 15 amino acids. The germline V gene has CDR1 LGHNA and CDR2 YSLEER. The CDR3 DNA follows: TGCGCCAGCAGCCAAGAACCCGGGAGGCCAGATACGCAGTATTTT. Translated, it gives CASSQEPGRPDTQYF.

The V gene is TRBV6-5, the J gene TRBJ2-1, with D uncertain. CDR3 length equals 13 residues. Per germline, CDR1 MNHEY and CDR2 SVGAGI. V was pared by 10 bases and J by 4 bases, with 14 bases between. CDR3 sequence (DNA): TGTGCCACCACACCCGACGGGTACAATGAGCAGTTCTTC. This gives the protein CATTPDGYNEQFF.

This clonotype was found a few times. CDR3 in amino acids: CASSSSNGVSAFF. Here the CDR3 DNA reads TGTGCCAGCAGCTCCTCGAACGGGGTTTCGGCTTTCTTT. The V and J genes are TRBV7-9 and TRBJ1-1; D gene ambiguous. The germline CDR1 and CDR2 sequences are SEHNR and FQNEAQ (reference sequence). V was trimmed by 4 bases and J by 11 bases, leaving 17 bases between them. The CDR3 loop spans 13 amino acids.

This clonotype was counted between two and nine times. The V call is TRBV4-1, the J call TRBJ1-1; no firm D call. The V and J ends lost 5 bases and 0 bases respectively, with 7 bases between them. This CDR3 contains 13 residues. Germline CDR1 reads MGHRA; CDR2 reads YSYEKL. The CDR3 reads CASSGQVNTEAFF. CDR3 sequence (DNA): TGCGCCAGCAGCGGGCAGGTGAACACTGAAGCTTTCTTT.

This chain uses TRBV30 with TRBJ1-4, with TRBD1 matching 8 bases. J lost 7 bases, V lost 1 base, and 2 bases had no gene match. The CDR3 has 13 amino acids. CDR1 and CDR2 (germline): GTSNPN, SVGIG (reference sequence). CDR3 sequence (DNA): TGTGCCTGGAGTGGGGGGACAGGTGAAAAACTGTTTTTT. Its translation is CAWSGGTGEKLFF.

This clonotype turned up a few times. The chain joins TRBV19 to TRBJ2-3; 10 bases align to TRBD2. The CDR3 extends over 14 amino acids. The junction had 6 bases not matched to a gene; V was cut back by 10 bases and J by 2 bases. CDR1 and CDR2 from the germline V gene are LNHDA and SQIVND (reference sequence). The CDR3 DNA reads as TGTGCCACTTCTAGCGGGAGCTTCACAGATACGCAGTATTTT. This gives the protein CATSSGSFTDTQYF.

The rearrangement links TRBV18 to TRBJ2-3; 13 bases align to TRBD2. J gave up 1 base and V 3 bases, and 13 bases lay outside the gene matches. Germline V CDR1 and CDR2: KGHSH, LQKENI. The CDR3 is 20 residues long. The CDR3 protein is CASSPLGLAGVYLGTDTQYF. In nucleotides, the CDR3 is TGTGCCAGCTCACCTCTCGGACTAGCGGGAGTGTATTTGGGCACAGATACGCAGTATTTT.

This clonotype was observed a handful of times. The chain is built from TRBV18 and TRBJ1-5; D call uncertain. Germline V gives CDR1 KGHSH, CDR2 LQKENI. The CDR3 is 17 amino acids. Trimming shortened V by 1 base and J by 1 base, and 14 bases separated the two germline ends. CDR3 nucleotides: TGTGCCAGCTCACCACAGAAGGTATCCGGAAGCAATCAGCCCCAGCATTTT. Protein product: CASSPQKVSGSNQPQHF.

This chain joins TRBV12-3 or TRBV12-4 and TRBJ2-7; D ambiguous. Trimming cost V 2 bases and J 2 bases, with 10 bases left between them. The CDR3 is 14 residues long. This CDR3 is CASSLWADAYEQYF. CDR3 sequence (DNA): TGTGCCAGCAGTTTATGGGCGGACGCCTACGAGCAGTACTTC.

The V gene is TRBV5-1, the J gene TRBJ2-4; 8 positions agree with TRBD1. From germline, CDR1 is SGHRS and CDR2 YFSETQ. This CDR3 comprises 16 residues. With V trimmed by 4 bases and J by 5 bases, 11 bases remained unmatched. The CDR3 DNA sequence: TGCGCCAGCAGCGATATATCCGGGACAGGAGAAAACATTCAGTACTTC. Translating it yields CASSDISGTGENIQYF.

This clonotype was observed at least ten times. The CDR3 DNA follows: TGCGCCAGCAGCTTGGTGGTCGGGGCGGCGGGTAATTCACCCCTCCACTTT. It is translated as CASSLVVGAAGNSPLHF. The rearrangement links TRBV5-1 to TRBJ1-6; possibly TRBD1 for D (5 bases). V lost 0 bases, J lost 6 bases, and 16 bases lay in between. The CDR3 totals 17 residues. Germline V lookup: CDR1 SGHRS, CDR2 YFSETQ.

This clonotype has at least ten counts. This chain links TRBV18 with TRBJ2-1; 7 positions match TRBD1. This CDR3 region has 12 residues. V was pared by 9 bases and J by 7 bases, with 6 bases of the junction left unmatched. Per the germline V gene, CDR1 is KGHSH and CDR2 is LQKENI. The CDR3 here is CASSTGVNEQFF. The DNA for the CDR3 is TGTGCCAGTTCTACAGGGGTGAATGAGCAGTTCTTC.

A few counts support this clonotype. The J gene is TRBJ2-2, the V gene TRBV7-3; D gene ambiguous. The V end lost 2 bases, the J end lost 5 bases, and 9 bases lay between the germline ends. This CDR3 contains 14 residues. The germline V gene encodes CDR1 SGHTA and CDR2 FQGTGA. Here the CDR3 reads CASSLLGPTGELFF. DNA of the CDR3: TGTGCCAGCAGCTTACTCGGCCCGACCGGGGAGCTGTTTTTT.